Reported below is one TCR beta chain. The antigen is unknown. This specimen comes from a study of cytomegalovirus exposure and HLA in healthy donors. Study-wide background: Later analysis reported that the 130 or so validation repertoires shared the platform of the roughly 710 first-cohort repertoires. Study-wide findings and caveats: For cytomegalovirus status, the classifier reportedly gave diagnoses with high specificity and sensitivity. Confirmation in vitro established that three CMV-associated chains were specific for CMV antigens.

The V segment lost 4 bases and the J segment 7 bases; nucleotides outside the gene matches: 17. The CDR3 extends over 19 amino acids. Germline V lookup: CDR1 SGHRS, CDR2 YFSETQ. The protocol was immunoSEQ multiplex PCR, while the TCRdb copy is restricted to in-frame clones and leaves out a portion. The sample yields 130,000 to 150,000 clones, 80% to 90% seen once. This receptor was taken from a woman younger than 35 in good health and CMV-seropositive. The genes are TRBV5-1 and TRBJ2-7; 16 positions agree with TRBD2. The sample consisted of PBMCs. CDR3 sequence reads: CASSLTPTGLAGGHEEQYF. The CDR3 bases are TGCGCCAGCAGCCTCACGCCAACGGGACTAGCGGGGGGGCATGAGGAGCAGTACTTC.